This paragraph reports one T cell receptor beta chain. Original handling: Amplification of reference gene primers was used by the study to estimate nucleated cell counts. Some clones are missing from TCRdb's copy, which holds only in-frame ones; the method was immunoSEQ multiplex PCR. The V and J calls and clone size were taken over from that table, and D and trimming were inferred from the DNA. This table holds roughly 120,000 clones, around nine tenths found once. Deletions cut 6 bases from V and 4 bases from J, with 10 bases between. This CDR3 is built from 12 residues. The data are from a study of blood T cell repertoires in COVID-19. At the level of the study: From the United States, Italy and Spain came samples of acute and convalescent COVID-19. PBMCs, B-cell-depleted T cells, or T cells were the source of the cDNA or gDNA that made up the material.

The source material was peripheral blood. The clonotype comes from a woman in her forties or fifties with acute or convalescent COVID-19. The chain employs TRBV12-3 or TRBV12-4 and TRBJ2-7; unclear D gene. The CDR3 nucleotides read TGTGCCAGCAGCCCTCACGGGTACGAGCAGTACTTC. This translates into CASSPHGYEQYF.